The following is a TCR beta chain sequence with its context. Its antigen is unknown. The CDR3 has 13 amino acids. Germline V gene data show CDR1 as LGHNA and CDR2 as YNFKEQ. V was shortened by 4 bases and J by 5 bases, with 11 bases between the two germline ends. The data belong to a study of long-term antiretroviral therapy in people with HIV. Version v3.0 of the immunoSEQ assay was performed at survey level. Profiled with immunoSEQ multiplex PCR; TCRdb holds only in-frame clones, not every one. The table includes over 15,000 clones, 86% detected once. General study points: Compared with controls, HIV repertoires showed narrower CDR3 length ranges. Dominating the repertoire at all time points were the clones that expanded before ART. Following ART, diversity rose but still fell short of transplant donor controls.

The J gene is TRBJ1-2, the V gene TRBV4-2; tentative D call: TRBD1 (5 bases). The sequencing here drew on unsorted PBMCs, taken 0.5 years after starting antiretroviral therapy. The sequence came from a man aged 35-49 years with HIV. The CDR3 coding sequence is TGTGCCAGCAGCCCCGGAGGGACGTATGGCTACACCTTC. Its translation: CASSPGGTYGYTF.